Shown below are 31 T cell receptor beta chains from a single sample sequenced in a study of T cell responses to AZD1222 COVID-19 vaccine. The assay was immunoSEQ multiplex PCR, and TCRdb's table has in-frame clones only and misses some. The sample yields around 160,000 clones, around nine tenths seen once. The sample here was peripheral blood, taken on day 0 of AZD1222 vaccination. The receptors originated from an adult in good health.

The rearrangement uses TRBV28 and TRBJ2-7; the D gene is possibly TRBD2 (5 bases). Deletions cut 10 bases from V and 4 bases from J, with 14 bases between. The CDR3 extends over 12 amino acids. Per the germline V gene, CDR1 is MDHEN and CDR2 is SYDVKM. CDR3 loop: CATLGVAYEQYF. As DNA, the CDR3 is TGTGCCACCCTTGGTGTAGCGTACGAGCAGTACTTC.

The chain's CDR3 is CASSTHRDIFF. In nucleotides, the CDR3 is TGTGCCAGCAGTACACACCGGGATATCTTTTTT. V gene TRBV6-2 or TRBV6-3 combines with J gene TRBJ1-4; D gene uncertain. V dropped 5 bases and J dropped 17 bases, with 15 bases sitting between them. The CDR3 is 11 amino acids. The V gene's germline CDR1 is MNHEY and CDR2 SVGEGT.

This chain joins TRBV2 and TRBJ2-5; TRBD2 is a possible D gene (5 bases). The CDR3 consists of 15 residues. CDR1 is SNHLY, CDR2 FYNNEI, per germline. Trimming shortened V by 4 bases and J by 2 bases, and 14 bases separated the two germline ends. As DNA, the CDR3 is TGTGCCAGCAGTGGCCTAGGAGCGGTACAAGAGACCCAGTACTTC. It translates to CASSGLGAVQETQYF.

V gene TRBV7-2 combines with J gene TRBJ2-1; 7 positions match TRBD1. Per the germline V gene, CDR1 is SGHTA and CDR2 is FQGNSA. The CDR3 is 15 amino acids. The junction had 8 bases not matched to a gene; V was cut back by 5 bases and J by 4 bases. The CDR3 DNA is TGTGCCAGCAGCCGCCCGGGACAGCCATACAATGAGCAGTTCTTC. It is translated as CASSRPGQPYNEQFF.

This rearrangement joins TRBV6-5 to TRBJ2-1; no definite D call. Per germline, CDR1 MNHEY and CDR2 SVGAGI. CDR3 size: 12 residues. Trimming removed 4 bases from V and 6 bases from J, with 7 bases in between. The CDR3 nucleotides are TGTGCCAGCAGTTCCTCACTCAATGAGCAGTTCTTC. The encoded protein is CASSSSLNEQFF.

The chain recombines TRBV19 with TRBJ2-5; TRBD2 matches 9 bases. The CDR3 sequence is 17 residues long. The V and J ends lost 6 bases and 3 bases, in that order; junction bases with no gene match: 14. Germline CDR1 reads LNHDA; CDR2 reads SQIVND (reference sequence). CDR3 amino acids: CASSQPRGLAGEETQYF. The CDR3 DNA sequence: TGTGCCAGTAGCCAACCCCGGGGGTTAGCGGGGGAAGAGACCCAGTACTTC.

This chain connects TRBV5-4 to TRBJ2-5; no reliable D call. CDR3 length: 13 residues. From germline, CDR1 is SGHNT and CDR2 YYREEE (reference sequence). V lost 1 base and J lost 5, with 9 bases in between. The CDR3 sequence is CASSLSVGETQYF. The CDR3 nucleotides are TGTGCCAGCAGCTTGAGTGTTGGGGAGACCCAGTACTTC. The full variable domain, in which reference TRBV5-4 and TRBJ2-5 provide the parts outside the CDR3, is ETGVTQSPTHLIKTRGQQVTLRCSSQSGHNTVSWYQQALGQGPQFIFQYYREEENGRGNFPPRFSGLQFPNYSSELNVNALELDDSALYLCASSLSVGETQYFGPGTRLLVL.

The chain uses TRBV4-3 and TRBJ1-1, with D perhaps TRBD1 (5 bases). Trimming removed 1 base at V and 3 bases at J, with 12 bases between. Germline V gene lookup returns CDR1 LGHNA and CDR2 YSLEER. The CDR3 sequence is 15 residues long. CDR3 sequence: CASSQGFGGYTEAFF. The DNA for the CDR3 is TGCGCCAGCAGCCAAGGGTTCGGGGGGTACACTGAAGCTTTCTTT.

V is TRBV5-6 and J is TRBJ2-3; no definite D call. The ends were cut back, 5 bases at V and 5 bases at J, with 12 bases in the middle. Germline V gene data show CDR1 as SGHDT and CDR2 as YYEEEE. The CDR3 loop spans 13 amino acids. CDR3 amino acids: CASSPIVEDTQYF. Here the CDR3 DNA reads TGTGCCAGCAGTCCCATTGTTGAAGATACGCAGTATTTT.

The V and J genes are TRBV7-6 and TRBJ2-1, with 10 nucleotides matching TRBD2. Germline CDR1 and CDR2: SGHVS and FNYEAQ. Trimming took 1 base from V and 2 from J; bases not matched to a gene: 14. The CDR3 has 20 amino acids. CDR3 residues: CASSLGIALAGVRAYNEQFF. The CDR3 DNA sequence: TGTGCCAGCAGCTTAGGTATCGCCCTAGCGGGAGTTCGCGCCTACAATGAGCAGTTCTTC.

The chain combines TRBV7-3 with TRBJ2-1, with TRBD2 as a possible D gene (5 bases). V lost 2 bases and J 5 bases, leaving 22 bases between the germline ends. CDR3 length: 18 residues. The germline CDR1 and CDR2 sequences are SGHTA and FQGTGA. For the CDR3, the DNA is TGTGCCAGCAGCTTAGATTCGTATGGTGGGAGTGGTGACAATGAGCAGTTCTTC. Its translation: CASSLDSYGGSGDNEQFF.

This chain links TRBV3-1 (or the pseudogene TRBV3-2) with TRBJ2-7; 7 bases map to TRBD2. CDR1 is LGHDT and CDR2 is YNNKEL in the germline V gene (reference sequence). The CDR3 has 13 amino acids. V lost 4 bases, J lost 7 bases, and 7 bases stayed unmatched. CDR3 loop: CASSLGEGWEQYF. The CDR3 nucleotides are TGTGCCAGCAGCCTGGGGGAGGGCTGGGAGCAGTACTTC.

The rearrangement links TRBV5-4 to TRBJ2-2; D not certain. The CDR3 has 12 residues. V was cut by 2 bases and J by 6 bases, with 5 bases left in between. The germline CDR1 and CDR2 sequences are SGHNT and YYREEE (reference sequence). This CDR3 reads CASSFSAGELFF. CDR3 coding DNA: TGTGCCAGCAGCTTCTCGGCCGGGGAGCTGTTTTTT.

J is TRBJ1-2 and V is TRBV29-1; perhaps TRBD1 as D (6 bases). V lost 4 bases, J lost 3 bases, and 12 bases lay in between. Germline CDR1 SQVTM, CDR2 ANQGSEA. The CDR3 length is 13 residues. The CDR3 nucleotides are TGCAGCGTTGGGGGGGGCGCAGACTATGGCTACACCTTC. Protein: CSVGGGADYGYTF.

This clone was observed a single time. V and J are TRBV3-1 (or the pseudogene TRBV3-2) and TRBJ2-3; D is unclear. The germline gives CDR1 LGHDT, CDR2 YNNKEL (reference sequence). The CDR3 has 16 amino acids. V lost 1 base and J 0 bases, leaving 11 bases between the germline ends. In nucleotides, the CDR3 is TGTGCCAGCAGCCAAGCGGCGTCGGCTAGCACAGATACGCAGTATTTT. It translates to CASSQAASASTDTQYF.

The table lists this clone with a count of one. The V gene is TRBV3-1 (or the pseudogene TRBV3-2), the J gene TRBJ1-2; D possibly corresponds to TRBD1 (5 bases). The length of the CDR3 is 14 residues. Trimming left V 1 base short and J 4 bases short, with 10 bases between. The germline CDR1 and CDR2 sequences are LGHDT and YNNKEL (reference sequence). CDR3 region: CASSQGHGTYGYTF. CDR3 bases: TGTGCCAGCAGCCAAGGGCACGGGACCTATGGCTACACCTTC.

The rearrangement joins TRBV3-1 (or the pseudogene TRBV3-2) to TRBJ1-2; no clear D gene. V was cut by 0 bases and J by 5 bases, with 10 bases left in between. Per the germline V gene, CDR1 is LGHDT and CDR2 is YNNKEL (reference sequence). The CDR3 is 14 residues long. DNA of the CDR3: TGTGCCAGCAGCCAAGATCATTTCGGTTATGGCTACACCTTC. Its translation: CASSQDHFGYGYTF.

V is TRBV28 and J is TRBJ1-1; 7 nucleotides match TRBD1. V lost 5 bases to trimming and J lost 7 bases; unmatched junction nucleotides: 10. This CDR3 is built from 14 residues. Germline V gene data show CDR1 as MDHEN and CDR2 as SYDVKM. CDR3 sequence (DNA): TGTGCCAGCAGTCCTTCCGGGACAGTTTTTGAAGCTTTCTTT. It translates to CASSPSGTVFEAFF.

The V gene is TRBV19, the J gene TRBJ1-1; D is ambiguous. In germline, CDR1 is LNHDA, CDR2 SQIVND (reference sequence). Trimming removed 4 bases at V and 3 bases at J, with 12 bases between. The CDR3 is made up of 14 amino acids. CDR3 protein: CASSTSAGYTEAFF. The CDR3 nucleotides are TGTGCCAGTAGTACCTCGGCGGGGTACACTGAAGCTTTCTTT.

The count of this clone is one. CDR3: CASSRGLDSYEQYF. The DNA for the CDR3 is TGTGCCAGTAGTAGGGGACTGGACTCCTACGAGCAGTACTTC. V gene TRBV19 combines with J gene TRBJ2-7; D may be TRBD2 (6 bases). The CDR3 covers 14 residues. The germline CDR1 and CDR2 sequences are LNHDA and SQIVND (reference sequence). V lost 4 bases and J lost 0, with 10 bases in between.

This chain links TRBV25-1 with TRBJ2-4; 11 nucleotides agree with TRBD1. Germline CDR1 reads MGHDK; CDR2 reads SYGVNS. Germline trimming cut 1 base from V and 8 bases from J; bases unmatched to any gene: 4. This CDR3 has 15 amino acids. CDR3 amino acids: CASSESGQGADIQYF. CDR3 nucleotide sequence: TGTGCCAGCAGTGAATCTGGACAGGGGGCTGACATTCAGTACTTC.

The chain uses TRBV27 and TRBJ2-7; a weak D match, TRBD2 (6 bases). This CDR3 has 13 amino acids. Trimming took 2 bases from V and 2 from J, leaving 7 bases between them. Germline V gives CDR1 MNHEY, CDR2 SMNVEV (reference sequence). CDR3 amino acids: CASSLREPYEQYF. CDR3 sequence (DNA): TGTGCCAGCAGTTTACGGGAGCCCTACGAGCAGTACTTC.

The chain is built from TRBV25-1 and TRBJ2-7; 9 bases agree with TRBD2. Per the germline V gene, CDR1 is MGHDK and CDR2 is SYGVNS. The CDR3 has 12 amino acids. The V segment lost 9 bases and the J segment 1 base; nucleotides outside the gene matches: 1. The CDR3 sequence is CASLAGSYEQYF. The CDR3 DNA reads TGTGCCAGTCTAGCGGGGTCCTACGAGCAGTACTTC.

The chain uses TRBV5-4 and TRBJ2-5; 7 bases align to TRBD1. V lost 2 bases, J lost 3 bases, and 7 bases stayed unmatched. The CDR3 loop spans 15 amino acids. Germline-derived CDR1 and CDR2 are SGHNT and YYREEE (reference sequence). DNA for the CDR3: TGTGCCAGCAGCTTAGGGGGCGCGAGGGAAGAGACCCAGTACTTC. It encodes CASSLGGAREETQYF. Filled out from reference TRBV5-4 and TRBJ2-5, the complete variable domain reads ETGVTQSPTHLIKTRGQQVTLRCSSQSGHNTVSWYQQALGQGPQFIFQYYREEENGRGNFPPRFSGLQFPNYSSELNVNALELDDSALYLCASSLGGAREETQYFGPGTRLLVL.

The genes are TRBV2 and TRBJ2-1; D assignment may be TRBD1 or TRBD2 (5 bases each). V lost 4 bases and J lost 8, with 9 bases in between. There are 12 residues in the CDR3. Germline assignment: CDR1 SNHLY and CDR2 FYNNEI. CDR3 coding DNA: TGTGCCAGCAGTGGTCAGGGACATGAGCAGTTCTTC. Protein sequence: CASSGQGHEQFF.

The chain is built from TRBV9 and TRBJ1-6; 9 bases agree with TRBD1. The junction had 5 bases not matched to a gene; V was cut back by 3 bases and J by 10 bases. Germline V gene data show CDR1 as SGDLS and CDR2 as YYNGEE. This CDR3 contains 14 residues. The CDR3 nucleotides are TGTGCCAGCAGCGGGACAGGGGTGAACTCACCCCTCCACTTT. It is translated as CASSGTGVNSPLHF.

The chain uses TRBV4-2 and TRBJ1-3; maybe TRBD1 (6 bases). This CDR3 has 17 residues. Germline V lookup: CDR1 LGHNA, CDR2 YNFKEQ. Trimming left V 3 bases short and J 0 bases short, with 15 bases between. In DNA form, the CDR3 reads TGTGCCAGCAGCCAGGGGGCCTCCCTAAGCTCTGGAAACACCATATATTTT. This gives the protein CASSQGASLSSGNTIYF.

The V gene is TRBV5-1, the J gene TRBJ1-6, with TRBD1 as a possible D gene (5 bases). CDR3 length equals 14 residues. The germline gives CDR1 SGHRS, CDR2 YFSETQ. Trimming cost V 4 bases and J 10 bases, with 15 bases left between them. CDR3 sequence reads: CASSPVGGDSPLHF. The CDR3 DNA is TGCGCCAGCAGCCCCGTTGGAGGGGACTCACCCCTCCACTTT.

Here the CDR3 DNA reads TGTGCCAGCAGCTTGGAGGCTCGGAGGGCAGATACGCAGTATTTT. Protein: CASSLEARRADTQYF. The V gene is TRBV5-4, the J gene TRBJ2-3, with a possible D match to TRBD2 (6 bases). The germline V gene has CDR1 SGHNT and CDR2 YYREEE (reference sequence). The CDR3 loop spans 15 amino acids. With 0 bases removed from V and 4 bases from J, the gap between germline ends came to 12 bases.

This clone appeared once. V and J are TRBV5-1 and TRBJ1-4, with D perhaps matching TRBD1 (6 bases). This CDR3 has 14 amino acids. Trimming stripped 4 bases from V and 5 bases from J, with 12 bases between. Germline loops: CDR1 SGHRS, CDR2 YFSETQ. CDR3 sequence reads: CASSPRTGNEKLFF. In DNA, the CDR3 is TGCGCCAGCAGCCCAAGAACAGGGAATGAAAAACTGTTTTTT.

Notes on this clone: Different DNA sequences within this sample yield the same CDR3. The CDR3 nucleotides read TGTGCCAGCTCACCTCGGACAGACTCTGGAAACACCATATATTTT. Its protein is CASSPRTDSGNTIYF. V is TRBV18 and J is TRBJ1-3; TRBD1 might be the D (6 bases). Germline CDR1 and CDR2: KGHSH and LQKENI. The CDR3 runs 15 residues. The V gene lost 3 bases and the J gene lost 0 bases, with 9 bases spanning the gap. The variable domain in full, with the rest retrieved from reference TRBV18 and TRBJ1-3, is NAGVMQNPRHLVRRRGQEARLRCSPMKGHSHVYWYRQLPEEGLKFMVYLQKENIIDESGMPKERFSAEFPKEGPSILRIQQVVRGDSAAYFCASSPRTDSGNTIYFGEGSWLTVV.